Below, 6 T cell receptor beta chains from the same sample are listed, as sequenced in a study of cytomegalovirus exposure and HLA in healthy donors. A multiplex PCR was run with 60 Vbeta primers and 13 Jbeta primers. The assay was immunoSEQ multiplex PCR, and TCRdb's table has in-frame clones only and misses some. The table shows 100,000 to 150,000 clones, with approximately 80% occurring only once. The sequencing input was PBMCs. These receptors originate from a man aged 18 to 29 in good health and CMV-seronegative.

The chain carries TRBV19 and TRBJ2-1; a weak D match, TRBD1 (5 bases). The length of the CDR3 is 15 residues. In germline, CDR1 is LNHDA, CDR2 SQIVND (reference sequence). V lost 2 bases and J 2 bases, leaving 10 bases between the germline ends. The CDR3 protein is CASSITAGTYNEQFF. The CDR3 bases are TGTGCCAGTAGTATAACCGCAGGGACCTACAATGAGCAGTTCTTC.

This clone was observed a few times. CDR3 nucleotide sequence: TGTGCCAGTTGCGGGCTCGCTGGGGCCAACGTCCTGACTTTC. Translated: CASCGLAGANVLTF. The rearrangement links TRBV6-6 to TRBJ2-6, with D maybe TRBD2 (5 bases). The CDR3 has 14 amino acids. Trimming removed 9 bases from V and 2 bases from J, with 11 bases in between. Germline V gene lookup returns CDR1 MNHNY and CDR2 SVGAGI (reference sequence).

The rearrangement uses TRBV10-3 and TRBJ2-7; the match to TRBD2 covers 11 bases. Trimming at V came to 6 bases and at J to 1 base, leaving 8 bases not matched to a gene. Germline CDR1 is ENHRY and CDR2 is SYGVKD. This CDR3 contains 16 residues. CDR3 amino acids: CAIRKGLADNSYEQYF. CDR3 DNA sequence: TGTGCCATCAGGAAGGGACTAGCGGATAATTCCTACGAGCAGTACTTC.

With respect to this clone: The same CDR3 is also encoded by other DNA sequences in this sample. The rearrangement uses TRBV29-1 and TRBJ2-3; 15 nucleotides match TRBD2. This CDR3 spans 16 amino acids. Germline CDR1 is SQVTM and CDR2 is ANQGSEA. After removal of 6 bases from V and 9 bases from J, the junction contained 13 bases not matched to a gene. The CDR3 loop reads CSVNSGLAGGYGTQYF. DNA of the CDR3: TGCAGCGTCAACTCGGGACTAGCGGGAGGTTACGGCACGCAGTATTTT.

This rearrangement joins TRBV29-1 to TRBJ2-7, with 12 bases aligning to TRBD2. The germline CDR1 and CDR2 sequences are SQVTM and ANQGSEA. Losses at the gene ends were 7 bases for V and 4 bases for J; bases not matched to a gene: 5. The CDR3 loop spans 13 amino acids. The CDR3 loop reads CSARLAGEYEQYF. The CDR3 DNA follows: TGCAGCGCCAGACTAGCGGGAGAATACGAGCAGTACTTC.

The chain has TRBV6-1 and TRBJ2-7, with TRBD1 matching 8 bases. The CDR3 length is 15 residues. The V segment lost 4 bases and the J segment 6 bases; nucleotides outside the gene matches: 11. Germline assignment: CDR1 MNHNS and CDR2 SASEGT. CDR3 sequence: CASSGSDRVRAEQYF. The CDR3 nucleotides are TGTGCCAGCAGTGGATCGGACAGGGTACGGGCCGAGCAGTACTTC.